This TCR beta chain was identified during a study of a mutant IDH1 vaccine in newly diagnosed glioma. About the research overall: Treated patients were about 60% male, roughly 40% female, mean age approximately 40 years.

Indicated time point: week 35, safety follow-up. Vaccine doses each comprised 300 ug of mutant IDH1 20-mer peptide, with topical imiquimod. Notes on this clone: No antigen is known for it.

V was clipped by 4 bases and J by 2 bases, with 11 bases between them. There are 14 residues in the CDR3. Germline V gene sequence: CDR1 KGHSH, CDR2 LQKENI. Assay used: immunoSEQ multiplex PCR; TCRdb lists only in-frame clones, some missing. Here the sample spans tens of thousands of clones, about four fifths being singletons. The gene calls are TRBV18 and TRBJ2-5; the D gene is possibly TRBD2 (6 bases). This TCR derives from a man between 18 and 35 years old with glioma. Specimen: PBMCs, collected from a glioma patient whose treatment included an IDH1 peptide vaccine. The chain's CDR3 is CASSRPSAQETQYF. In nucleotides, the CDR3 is TGTGCCAGCTCACGCCCTAGCGCACAAGAGACCCAGTACTTC.